Following are 27 T cell receptor beta chains from one sample sequenced in a study of CD8 T cells in Susac syndrome. RNA totalling about 0.45 to 1 ug underwent reverse transcription with random hexamers. TCRdb processed the immunoSEQ multiplex PCR reads anew with MiXCR; each CDR3 protein has one entry. The data contain around 120,000 distinct CDR3 sequences, approximately 94% of them singletons. The sequencing sample was made of CD4+ T cells from PBMCs. These receptors were obtained from a human donor with multiple sclerosis.

The chain employs TRBV10-3 and TRBJ2-3, with 8 positions matching TRBD2. The germline gives CDR1 ENHRY, CDR2 SYGVKD. Germline trimming cut 4 bases from V and 1 base from J; bases unmatched to any gene: 4. The CDR3 covers 15 residues. CDR3 amino acids: CAISVNSGGTDTQYF. CDR3 bases: TGTGCCATCAGTGTCAATAGCGGGGGCACAGATACGCAGTATTTT.

The genes are TRBV3-1 and TRBJ1-1; 9 bases match TRBD1. The V and J ends lost 1 base and 1 base, in that order; junction bases with no gene match: 4. Germline assignment: CDR1 LGHDT and CDR2 YNNKEL (reference sequence). This CDR3 spans 16 amino acids. CDR3 DNA sequence: TGTGCCAGCAGCCAAGTCGGGACAGGGCCGAACACTGAAGCTTTCTTT. Encoded protein: CASSQVGTGPNTEAFF.

This chain connects TRBV6-5 to TRBJ2-7; TRBD1 matches at 9 bases. Looked up from germline, CDR1 is MNHEY and CDR2 is SVGAGI. This CDR3 contains 14 residues. CDR3 nucleotide sequence: TGTGCAATTGGAAGGGACAGGGAGGGGTACGAGCAGTACTTC. Translating it yields CAIGRDREGYEQYF.

The CDR3 region is CASSLAGGGPNEQYF. CDR3 coding DNA: TGTGCCAGCAGCTTGGCTGGGGGGGGGCCCAACGAGCAGTACTTC. The chain uses TRBV5-4 and TRBJ2-7; possible D gene TRBD2, 7 bases. The CDR3 contains 15 residues. The germline V gene encodes CDR1 SGHNT and CDR2 YYREEE (reference sequence). With 0 bases removed from V and 5 bases from J, the gap between germline ends came to 15 bases.

This clonotype appeared once. The rearrangement joins TRBV7-9 to TRBJ2-5; tentative D call: TRBD2 (6 bases). The CDR3 is made up of 14 amino acids. Germline-derived CDR1 and CDR2 are SEHNR and FQNEAQ (reference sequence). The V and J ends lost 3 bases and 4 bases respectively, with 12 bases between them. The CDR3 is CASSLTSPSETQYF. CDR3 bases: TGTGCCAGCAGCTTGACTAGTCCCTCAGAGACCCAGTACTTC.

The chain carries TRBV7-2 and TRBJ1-1, with D unresolved. CDR3 length: 12 amino acids. Trimming took off 5 bases at V and 3 bases at J, with 7 bases between the two ends. Germline loops: CDR1 SGHTA, CDR2 FQGNSA. The CDR3 here is CASSALDTEAFF. For the CDR3, the DNA is TGTGCCAGCAGCGCCCTGGACACTGAAGCTTTCTTT.

This chain links TRBV6-5 with TRBJ2-2, with D possibly TRBD1 on 5 matching bases. The CDR3 consists of 14 residues. V was shortened by 6 bases and J by 3 bases, with 11 bases between the two germline ends. CDR1 is MNHEY and CDR2 is SVGAGI in the germline V gene. The CDR3 region is CASSLRVDTGELFF. DNA of the CDR3: TGTGCCAGCAGCCTCAGGGTTGACACCGGGGAGCTGTTTTTT.

This clonotype was seen just once. The rearrangement uses TRBV7-9 and TRBJ2-3, with D uncertain. Germline lookup yields CDR1 SEHNR and CDR2 FQNEAQ (reference sequence). V lost 5 bases and J 2 bases, leaving 11 bases between the germline ends. The CDR3 consists of 14 residues. CDR3 DNA sequence: TGTGCCAGCAGCCAGAAGGGTTCCACAGATACGCAGTATTTT. This translates into CASSQKGSTDTQYF.

The rearrangement uses TRBV5-1 and TRBJ2-2; D might be TRBD2 (7 bases). The length of the CDR3 is 15 residues. Trimming removed 4 bases at V and 0 bases at J, with 10 bases between. Germline CDR1 and CDR2: SGHRS and YFSETQ. CDR3 sequence reads: CASSGGAANTGELFF. The CDR3 DNA is TGCGCCAGCAGCGGGGGGGCAGCGAACACCGGGGAGCTGTTTTTT.

The gene calls are TRBV4-3 and TRBJ2-6; TRBD2 matches 7 bases. This CDR3 spans 18 amino acids. The trim removed 0 bases at V and 0 bases at J, leaving 5 bases unmatched. Germline V CDR1 and CDR2: LGHNA, YSLEER. CDR3 amino acids: CASSQEAQRDSGANVLTF. For the CDR3, the DNA is TGCGCCAGCAGCCAAGAGGCCCAGCGGGACTCTGGGGCCAACGTCCTGACTTTC.

The rearrangement joins TRBV6-5 to TRBJ2-5; a weak D match, TRBD2 (5 bases). Germline lookup yields CDR1 MNHEY and CDR2 SVGAGI. The V gene lost 5 bases and the J gene lost 4 bases, with 11 bases spanning the gap. The CDR3 contains 13 residues. The CDR3 is CASSLRGGETQYF. DNA for the CDR3: TGTGCCAGCAGTCTTAGAGGAGGAGAGACCCAGTACTTC.

The chain recombines TRBV19 with TRBJ1-4; perhaps TRBD1 as D (6 bases). V was cut by 3 bases and J by 5 bases, with 10 bases left in between. This CDR3 contains 14 residues. Germline lookup yields CDR1 LNHDA and CDR2 SQIVND (reference sequence). CDR3: CASSMGQANEKLFF. CDR3 in DNA: TGTGCCAGTAGTATGGGACAAGCGAATGAAAAACTGTTTTTT.

The V gene is TRBV7-2, the J gene TRBJ1-2, with TRBD1 as a possible D gene (5 bases). The CDR3 sequence is 16 residues long. The V gene lost 0 bases and the J gene lost 0 bases, with 11 bases spanning the gap. Looked up from germline, CDR1 is SGHTA and CDR2 is FQGNSA. The CDR3 DNA is TGTGCCAGCAGCTTAGCCCCCGGGACGTCTAACTATGGCTACACCTTC. This translates into CASSLAPGTSNYGYTF.

This clonotype was seen once. The genes are TRBV5-4 and TRBJ2-7; D gene unclear. The CDR3 covers 17 residues. V lost 4 bases, J lost 3 bases, and 23 bases lay in between. Germline assignment: CDR1 SGHNT and CDR2 YYREEE (reference sequence). CDR3 DNA: TGTGCCAGCAGCCCTACCCCCTACCGGGTCCCCAACTACGAGCAGTACTTC. It specifies CASSPTPYRVPNYEQYF.

The J gene is TRBJ1-5, the V gene TRBV29-1; D is possibly TRBD1 (6 bases). V dropped 4 bases and J dropped 4 bases, with 8 bases sitting between them. CDR1 and CDR2 from the germline V gene are SQVTM and ANQGSEA. The CDR3 has 12 residues. The CDR3 spells CSVAGANQPQHF. The CDR3 coding sequence is TGCAGCGTTGCAGGGGCTAATCAGCCCCAGCATTTT.

The gene calls are TRBV4-2 and TRBJ1-1, with TRBD1 matching over 7 bases. The ends lost 2 bases at V and 8 bases at J; junction bases unmatched: 5. CDR3 length: 13 residues. Looked up from germline, CDR1 is LGHNA and CDR2 is YNFKEQ. CDR3 coding DNA: TGTGCCAGCAGCCAAACCCAGGGGGTGGAAGCTTTCTTT. Its translation: CASSQTQGVEAFF.

The V and J genes are TRBV27 and TRBJ2-7; TRBD2 is a possible D gene (6 bases). Germline CDR1 is MNHEY and CDR2 is SMNVEV (reference sequence). The CDR3 contains 15 residues. The germline V and J ends were trimmed by 2 bases and 2 bases, with 13 bases remaining between them. CDR3 protein: CASSLKGGGTYEQYF. CDR3 DNA: TGTGCCAGCAGTTTAAAGGGTGGCGGGACCTACGAGCAGTACTTC.

The V call is TRBV4-1, the J call TRBJ2-3; D remains ambiguous. CDR3 length: 13 residues. Germline V gene lookup returns CDR1 MGHRA and CDR2 YSYEKL. V was shortened by 2 bases and J by 0 bases, with 3 bases between the two germline ends. CDR3 DNA sequence: TGCGCCAGCAGCCAATCGAGCACAGATACGCAGTATTTT. Translating it yields CASSQSSTDTQYF.

As concerns this clonotype: The junction and the germline gene differ at one end; a read error may be behind it. The chain couples TRBV5-1 to TRBJ2-3; D may be TRBD2 (5 bases). The CDR3 contains 13 residues. Germline V CDR1 and CDR2: SGHRS, YFSETQ. CDR3 amino acids: CASSLGSTDTQYF. In DNA form, the CDR3 reads TGTGCTAGCAGCTTAGGTAGCACAGATACGCAGTATTTT.

The gene calls are TRBV7-9 and TRBJ2-3; D not resolved. Looked up from germline, CDR1 is SEHNR and CDR2 is FQNEAQ (reference sequence). Trimming took off 1 base at V and 1 base at J, with 3 bases between the two ends. The CDR3 length is 13 residues. The CDR3 reads CASSLVGTDTQYF. In DNA form, the CDR3 reads TGTGCCAGCAGCTTAGTAGGCACAGATACGCAGTATTTT.

V usage is TRBV4-1 and J usage is TRBJ1-1; 7 positions match TRBD1. The CDR3 contains 18 residues. Germline V gene lookup returns CDR1 MGHRA and CDR2 YSYEKL. J was trimmed by 2 bases and V by 0 bases; bases with no gene match: 12. For the CDR3, the DNA is TGCGCCAGCAGCCAAGATGGTTTCCAGGGGGACGTTAACACTGAAGCTTTCTTT. It translates to CASSQDGFQGDVNTEAFF.

J is TRBJ1-2 and V is TRBV6-5, with 8 bases matching TRBD1. CDR1 MNHEY and CDR2 SVGAGI come from the germline V gene. J gave up 4 bases and V 2 bases, and 9 bases lay outside the gene matches. This CDR3 region has 16 residues. CDR3 protein: CASSYQADRGRYGYTF. The CDR3 bases are TGTGCCAGCAGTTACCAGGCAGACAGGGGTCGCTATGGCTACACCTTC.

The genes are TRBV12-3 or TRBV12-4 and TRBJ2-2; D perhaps matches TRBD1 (6 bases). CDR3 length: 15 amino acids. Trimming took off 1 base at V and 5 bases at J, with 11 bases between the two ends. The CDR3 region is CASSLVATGTGELFF. CDR3 nucleotide sequence: TGTGCCAGCAGTTTAGTGGCTACAGGGACCGGGGAGCTGTTTTTT.

V and J are TRBV2 and TRBJ1-1; tentatively, D is TRBD1 (5 bases). The CDR3 consists of 15 residues. V shed 0 bases and J shed 3 bases, with 11 bases lying between them. CDR1 is SNHLY, CDR2 FYNNEI, per germline. The chain's CDR3 is CASSEARVGDTEAFF. CDR3 bases: TGTGCCAGCAGTGAAGCCAGGGTAGGGGACACTGAAGCTTTCTTT.

The chain joins TRBV25-1 to TRBJ2-7; TRBD2 agrees at 7 bases. This CDR3 contains 15 residues. In germline, CDR1 is MGHDK, CDR2 SYGVNS. Germline trimming cut 2 bases from V and 3 bases from J; bases unmatched to any gene: 7. The CDR3 coding sequence is TGTGCCAGCAGTGAAGGGTCTAGCGGACTCTACGAGCAGTACTTC. This codes for CASSEGSSGLYEQYF.

The chain joins TRBV5-1 to TRBJ1-1; weak D call: TRBD1 (6 bases). Per the germline V gene, CDR1 is SGHRS and CDR2 is YFSETQ. The CDR3 length is 16 residues. V dropped 4 bases and J dropped 1 base, with 17 bases sitting between them. For the CDR3, the DNA is TGCGCCAGCAGCCCCCAGGCCCAGGGGTCGAACACTGAAGCTTTCTTT. Its protein is CASSPQAQGSNTEAFF.

V gene TRBV5-4 combines with J gene TRBJ1-1; 9 nucleotides match TRBD1. With 2 bases clipped from V and 3 bases from J, the junction kept 8 bases outside the gene matches. This CDR3 is 16 amino acids long. CDR1 SGHNT and CDR2 YYREEE come from the germline V gene (reference sequence). CDR3 coding DNA: TGTGCCAGCAGCTTTGGGACAGGGACTATGTACACTGAAGCTTTCTTT. Translation gives CASSFGTGTMYTEAFF.